This is a list of T cell receptor beta chains from one sample in a study of CD4 T cells in relation to SARS-CoV-2 and coronaviruses. Antigen specificity for these receptors is unknown. Assay: immunoSEQ multiplex PCR; the TCRdb copy retains only in-frame clones and omits some. The table records about 36,000 clones, 77% of them present only once. The sequenced sample was memory CD4+ T cells from PBMCs, cultured in vitro. All receptors derive from an adult with COVID-19. Both conserved end residues are part of each CDR3. A D gene is named only where the DNA matches it firmly. Not all rows give a size; the values are once, few, many and, for expanded clones, a class.

v_gene	abundance	d_gene	j_gene	CDR3aa	CDR3nt
TRBV7-3	NA	TRBD2	TRBJ2-5	CASSSGPETSGRETQYF	TGTGCCAGCAGCTCCGGACCCGAGACTAGCGGGAGAGAGACCCAGTACTTC
TRBV9	NA	NA	TRBJ1-3	CASSVETQLGTIYF	TGTGCCAGCAGCGTAGAGACCCAGTTGGGAACCATATATTTT
TRBV7-3	few	NA	TRBJ1-2	CASSLNPGPNYGYTF	TGTGCCAGCAGCTTAAATCCAGGTCCTAACTATGGCTACACCTTC
TRBV4-1	NA	NA	TRBJ1-3	CASSQFGNTIYF	TGCGCCAGCAGCCAATTTGGAAACACCATATATTTT
TRBV6-5	NA	NA	TRBJ2-5	CASSYSSRLLETQYF	TGTGCCAGCAGTTACTCGAGTAGGCTGCTGGAGACCCAGTACTTC
TRBV7-9	few	NA	TRBJ2-4	CASSLANIAKNIQYF	TGTGCCAGCAGCCTCGCGAATATAGCCAAAAACATTCAGTACTTC
TRBV5-1	NA	TRBD1	TRBJ2-7	CASSPGTVSYEQYF	TGCGCCAGCAGCCCAGGGACAGTCTCCTACGAGCAGTACTTC
TRBV5-4	few	NA	TRBJ2-1	CASSLASSAYNEQFF	TGTGCCAGCAGCTTGGCCAGTTCTGCATACAATGAGCAGTTCTTC
TRBV28	NA	TRBD2	TRBJ2-5	CASSSLFSGQETQYF	TGTGCCAGCAGCTCTCTCTTTAGCGGGCAAGAGACCCAGTACTTC
TRBV4-3	NA	NA	TRBJ2-4	CASSQDLGFGQNIQYF	TGCGCCAGCAGCCAAGATCTCGGATTCGGGCAAAACATTCAGTACTTC
TRBV30	NA	TRBD1	TRBJ2-7	CAWSHGQGDFYEQYF	TGTGCCTGGAGTCACGGACAGGGCGACTTCTACGAGCAGTACTTC
TRBV18	NA	NA	TRBJ2-3	CASSPRWGTDTQYF	TGTGCCAGCTCTCCGAGGTGGGGCACAGATACGCAGTATTTT
TRBV3-1/TRBV3-2	once	NA	TRBJ2-5	CASSLSQGEETQYF	TGTGCCAGCAGCCTCTCACAGGGAGAAGAGACCCAGTACTTC
TRBV19	NA	NA	TRBJ1-5	CASSIGTGGQPQHF	TGTGCCAGTAGTATAGGAACGGGGGGTCAGCCCCAGCATTTT
TRBV5-1	NA	NA	TRBJ2-7	CASSLGGAQTYEQYF	TGCGCCAGCAGCTTGGGAGGGGCGCAGACCTACGAGCAGTACTTC
TRBV5-1	NA	NA	TRBJ2-3	CASSLLFADTQYF	TGCGCCAGCAGCTTGTTGTTCGCAGATACGCAGTATTTT
TRBV2	NA	TRBD2	TRBJ2-1	CASSETLAGASFNEQFF	TGTGCCAGCAGTGAAACGCTGGCGGGAGCAAGCTTCAATGAGCAGTTCTTC
TRBV10-3	NA	TRBD1	TRBJ1-1	CAISESEGQGAPNTEAFF	TGTGCCATCAGTGAGTCGGAGGGACAGGGGGCCCCGAACACTGAAGCTTTCTTT
TRBV7-8	NA	NA	TRBJ2-7	CASSLGTSGTYEQYF	TGTGCCAGCAGCTTAGGAACTTCAGGTACCTACGAGCAGTACTTC
TRBV6-2/TRBV6-3	few	TRBD2	TRBJ2-3	CASSYSAYTSGSTDTQYF	TGTGCCAGCAGTTACTCGGCCTACACTAGCGGTAGCACAGATACGCAGTATTTT
TRBV29-1	NA	TRBD1	TRBJ2-3	CSVDRGPDTQYF	TGCAGCGTCGACAGGGGCCCAGATACGCAGTATTTT
TRBV19	NA	NA	TRBJ2-7	CASSIGSGASYEQYF	TGTGCCAGTAGTATAGGGTCCGGGGCTTCCTACGAGCAGTACTTC
TRBV2	few	NA	TRBJ1-2	CASRAESNNRGYTF	TGTGCCAGCAGGGCGGAATCAAATAATCGGGGCTACACCTTC
TRBV28	NA	NA	TRBJ2-1	CASSPQGTPYNEQFF	TGTGCCAGCAGTCCGCAGGGTACCCCCTACAATGAGCAGTTCTTC
TRBV29-1	NA	NA	TRBJ2-7	CSVGRGRRPSYEQYF	TGCAGCGTTGGTCGGGGGAGGCGCCCTTCCTACGAGCAGTACTTC
TRBV9	NA	TRBD1	TRBJ2-6	CASSSGTVSRSGANVLTF	TGTGCCAGCAGCTCCGGGACAGTTTCCCGCTCTGGGGCCAACGTCCTGACTTTC
TRBV2	NA	TRBD2	TRBJ2-3	CASSEAGSGALGSDTQYF	TGTGCCAGCAGTGAAGCGGGTAGCGGGGCTTTGGGGTCAGATACGCAGTATTTT
TRBV2	NA	TRBD1	TRBJ2-2	CASTRDRGNTGELFF	TGTGCCAGCACTAGAGACAGGGGGAACACCGGGGAGCTGTTTTTT
TRBV5-8	NA	TRBD1	TRBJ2-7	CASSRDRGPYEQYF	TGTGCCAGCAGTCGAGACAGGGGACCCTACGAGCAGTACTTC
TRBV5-1	NA	NA	TRBJ2-5	CASSPWWGAGEETQYF	TGCGCCAGCAGCCCATGGTGGGGAGCTGGGGAAGAGACCCAGTACTTC
TRBV5-1	few	NA	TRBJ1-6	CASSPDGQGNSPLHF	TGCGCCAGCAGCCCTGATGGGCAGGGAAATTCACCCCTCCACTTT
TRBV6-5	NA	TRBD2	TRBJ2-7	CASLAGAYEQYF	TGTGCCAGTCTAGCGGGAGCCTACGAGCAGTACTTC
TRBV28	NA	NA	TRBJ1-5	CASSTFEGGNQPQHF	TGTGCCAGCAGCACCTTCGAGGGGGGCAATCAGCCCCAGCATTTT
TRBV30	NA	TRBD1	TRBJ2-5	CAWSGPGTGLGTQYF	TGTGCCTGGAGTGGACCCGGGACAGGGCTTGGGACCCAGTACTTC
TRBV30	NA	TRBD2	TRBJ2-1	CAFSHTLATEQFF	TGTGCCTTTTCGCACACACTAGCGACTGAGCAGTTCTTC
TRBV18	NA	TRBD1	TRBJ1-1	CASSPTQGQKNTEAFF	TGTGCCAGCTCACCGACCCAGGGACAGAAGAACACTGAAGCTTTCTTT
TRBV7-8	NA	TRBD2	TRBJ2-7	CASSLVRRRGGDQGHGEQYF	TGTGCCAGCAGCTTAGTTCGCCGTCGGGGGGGGGATCAGGGACACGGCGAGCAGTACTTC
TRBV2	few	NA	TRBJ1-6	CASSGNGIGANSPLHF	TGTGCCAGCAGCGGAAACGGGATAGGGGCTAATTCACCCCTCCACTTT
TRBV3-1/TRBV3-2	NA	NA	TRBJ2-1	CASSQGDNEQFF	TGTGCCAGCAGCCAGGGAGATAATGAGCAGTTCTTC
TRBV10-2	NA	NA	TRBJ2-2	CASTTMRGELFF	TGCGCCAGCACCACTATGCGTGGGGAGCTGTTTTTT